The 15 T cell receptor beta chains below come from one sample, sequenced in a study of control samples from healthy donors and cancer patients. Data came from immunoSEQ multiplex PCR; TCRdb stores just in-frame clones and leaves some out. The table lists about 410,000 clones, approximately 92% of them singletons, with 5.5% to 8% in the top ten. The sequenced sample was PBMCs. The receptors stem from a man in his forties or fifties with head and neck cancer.

In its sample, this clone was seen once. The rearrangement uses TRBV2 and TRBJ1-5; no definite D call. This CDR3 comprises 14 residues. Trimming took off 5 bases at V and 0 bases at J, with 8 bases between the two ends. Germline lookup yields CDR1 SNHLY and CDR2 FYNNEI. CDR3 bases: TGTGCCAGCAGTAGACAATATAGCAATCAGCCCCAGCATTTT. Translation: CASSRQYSNQPQHF. Using reference TRBV2 and TRBJ1-5 for the parts outside the CDR3, the full variable domain is EPEVTQTPSHQVTQMGQEVILRCVPISNHLYFYWYRQILGQKVEFLVSFYNNEISEKSEIFDDQFSVERPDGSNFTLKIRSTKLEDSAMYFCASSRQYSNQPQHFGDGTRLSIL.

The chain employs TRBV7-3 and TRBJ2-1; D might be TRBD1 or TRBD2, each matching 5 bases. CDR1 is SGHTA and CDR2 is FQGTGA in the germline V gene. The V gene lost 0 bases and the J gene lost 4 bases, with 7 bases spanning the gap. The CDR3 spans 14 residues. DNA for the CDR3: TGTGCCAGCAGCTTAACGGGGGAGTACAATGAGCAGTTCTTC. It codes for CASSLTGEYNEQFF.

The V and J genes are TRBV25-1 and TRBJ2-5, with 8 nucleotides matching TRBD2. Germline CDR1 reads MGHDK; CDR2 reads SYGVNS. CDR3 length: 16 residues. The V gene end was trimmed by 6 bases and the J gene end by 9 bases; junction bases not matched to a gene: 18. The CDR3 spells CASSDAGTRGKGAQYF. CDR3 DNA: TGTGCCAGCAGCGATGCCGGGACTAGGGGGAAAGGGGCCCAGTACTTC.

The J gene is TRBJ1-1, the V gene TRBV11-2; TRBD1 might be the D (6 bases). The CDR3 has 11 residues. Germline CDR1 reads SGHAT; CDR2 reads FQNNGV. Trimming cost V 5 bases and J 7 bases, with 8 bases left between them. CDR3 nucleotides: TGTGCCAGCAGCCGGACAGTTGAAGCTTTCTTT. Translation gives CASSRTVEAFF.

This clone occurred once. V usage is TRBV2 and J usage is TRBJ1-5; 7 bases fit TRBD1. With 7 bases clipped from V and 7 bases from J, the junction kept 10 bases outside the gene matches. The length of the CDR3 is 14 residues. Germline V gene data show CDR1 as SNHLY and CDR2 as FYNNEI. This CDR3 is CASTDRVAEQPQHF. The CDR3 DNA follows: TGTGCCAGCACCGACAGGGTTGCAGAGCAGCCCCAGCATTTT.

The gene calls are TRBV7-3 and TRBJ1-2; 10 bases are a match to TRBD1. From germline, CDR1 is SGHTA and CDR2 FQGTGA. Germline trimming cut 5 bases from V and 7 bases from J; bases unmatched to any gene: 13. This CDR3 region has 16 residues. The CDR3 is CASSPVTDRGRSGYTF. The DNA of the CDR3 is TGTGCCAGCAGCCCCGTTACCGACAGGGGGCGGAGTGGCTACACCTTC.

The chain has TRBV11-3 and TRBJ2-1, with a tentative D call TRBD2 (7 bases). Germline-derived CDR1 and CDR2 are SGHNT and YENEEA. The V gene lost 0 bases and the J gene lost 4 bases, with 10 bases spanning the gap. CDR3 length: 15 residues. CDR3 in amino acids: CASSLEGGGYNEQFF. CDR3 in DNA: TGTGCCAGCAGCTTAGAGGGAGGGGGGTACAATGAGCAGTTCTTC.

V and J are TRBV24-1 and TRBJ2-1; TRBD1 matches at 11 bases. Germline CDR1 reads KGHDR; CDR2 reads SFDVKD. The V and J ends lost 4 bases and 9 bases, in that order; junction bases with no gene match: 7. The CDR3 is 15 residues long. CDR3 sequence: CATSDPGQGATEQFF. In nucleotides, the CDR3 is TGTGCCACCAGTGACCCCGGACAGGGGGCAACTGAGCAGTTCTTC.

The genes are TRBV7-8 and TRBJ2-3; 13 nucleotides align to TRBD2. Germline V gene sequence: CDR1 SGHVS, CDR2 FQNEAQ. The length of the CDR3 is 17 residues. The V segment lost 5 bases and the J segment 1 base; nucleotides outside the gene matches: 6. CDR3 DNA: TGTGCCAGCAGCCGACCCGGGACTAGCGGGGGCACAGATACGCAGTATTTT. Translating it yields CASSRPGTSGGTDTQYF.

This clone was detected once. The chain links TRBV30 to TRBJ2-1; D is unclear. Trimming left V 0 bases short and J 5 bases short, with 2 bases between. The length of the CDR3 is 11 residues. CDR1 is GTSNPN and CDR2 is SVGIG in the germline V gene (reference sequence). CDR3: CAWSVDNEQFF. The DNA of the CDR3 is TGTGCCTGGAGTGTTGACAATGAGCAGTTCTTC.

The chain links TRBV6-6 to TRBJ2-7; possible D gene TRBD1, 5 bases. The germline V gene encodes CDR1 MNHNY and CDR2 SVGAGI (reference sequence). V was clipped by 6 bases and J by 6 bases, with 21 bases between them. The CDR3 extends over 15 amino acids. The CDR3 loop is CASSPAVGPQGEQYF. As DNA, the CDR3 is TGTGCCAGCAGCCCAGCCGTCGGACCTCAGGGCGAGCAGTACTTC.

This sequence joins TRBV5-4 and TRBJ2-7; possible D gene TRBD2, 5 bases. Germline V gene lookup returns CDR1 SGHNT and CDR2 YYREEE (reference sequence). The CDR3 loop spans 13 amino acids. V lost 4 bases to trimming and J lost 3 bases, with 11 bases between them. CDR3 loop: CASSPDSNYEQYF. The CDR3 DNA follows: TGTGCCAGCAGCCCGGACTCAAACTACGAGCAGTACTTC.

The genes are TRBV11-2 and TRBJ2-3; D uncertain. The CDR3 is 15 amino acids. Germline V lookup: CDR1 SGHAT, CDR2 FQNNGV. Deletions cut 8 bases from V and 3 bases from J, with 18 bases between. Here the CDR3 reads CASRYVAVITDTQYF. The CDR3 nucleotides are TGTGCCAGCCGCTACGTGGCGGTAATTACAGATACGCAGTATTTT.

The chain uses TRBV10-3 and TRBJ2-7; possibly TRBD1 for D (6 bases). From germline, CDR1 is ENHRY and CDR2 SYGVKD. This CDR3 comprises 13 residues. V lost 10 bases and J lost 9, with 22 bases in between. CDR3 loop: CATLAGEYERQYF. In DNA, the CDR3 is TGTGCCACCCTAGCAGGGGAGTACGAGCGGCAGTACTTC.

This chain links TRBV27 with TRBJ2-7; 8 bases fit TRBD2. CDR3 size: 16 residues. V lost 1 base, J lost 3 bases, and 8 bases stayed unmatched. From germline, CDR1 is MNHEY and CDR2 SMNVEV (reference sequence). The CDR3 here is CASSLFPTGGRYEQYF. In DNA form, the CDR3 reads TGTGCCAGCAGTTTATTCCCTACGGGAGGGCGCTACGAGCAGTACTTC.